This T cell receptor beta chain was captured by sequencing in a study of blood T cell repertoires in COVID-19. Turning to the study itself: Collection of acute and convalescent COVID-19 samples took place in the United States, Italy and Spain. Nucleic acid was either cDNA or gDNA, and it came from T cells, B-cell-depleted T cells, or PBMCs.

The germline V gene has CDR1 LNHDA and CDR2 SQIVND (reference sequence). CDR3 length: 18 amino acids. The junction had 14 bases not matched to a gene; V was cut back by 5 bases and J by 4 bases. Original processing notes: Cell counts per sample came from amplifying reference gene primers. The repertoire was sequenced with immunoSEQ multiplex PCR; TCRdb's copy has only in-frame clones and lacks some. The V and J calls and the clone size are those of that table, but D and trimming were determined from the DNA. The sample shows about 200,000 clones, 70% to 90% of them seen only once. Input material: peripheral blood. This chain connects TRBV19 to TRBJ2-1; the match to TRBD2 covers 10 bases. This TCR derives from a woman aged 80 or over with acute or convalescent COVID-19. DNA for the CDR3: TGTGCCAGTAGTCCCGCCGAGAGAGCGGGAGGGAAATACAATGAGCAGTTCTTC. It specifies CASSPAERAGGKYNEQFF.